This T cell receptor (beta chain) is from a study of T cell responses to AZD1222 COVID-19 vaccine. Points on this clone: No antigen is known for it.

Profiling relied on immunoSEQ multiplex PCR, and the TCRdb table lists in-frame clones only, not all of them. The sample holds over 150,000 clones, approximately 90% seen once. It was second doses at about 4 or about 12 weeks that were pooled. This CDR3 region has 15 residues. Germline CDR1 SGDLS, CDR2 YYNGEE. Trimming shortened V by 0 bases and J by 3 bases, and 12 bases separated the two germline ends. Study conclusions and caveats: Baseline serology detected seropositivity in only six AZD1222 recipients. At 160-218 and 743-854, vaccine-associated CD4 TCRs were dominant, and they spanned spike. Most donors were white British and more were female, and clonal diversity was possibly underestimated.

Sequenced here: peripheral blood, sampled 28 days after the second AZD1222 dose. The chain is built from TRBV9 and TRBJ1-1, with D hard to call. This receptor was obtained from an adult who received the AZD1222 COVID-19 vaccine. The CDR3 sequence is CASSVAPGSDTEAFF. CDR3 nucleotides: TGTGCCAGCAGCGTAGCTCCGGGGTCGGACACTGAAGCTTTCTTT. The full variable domain, rest sourced from reference TRBV9 and TRBJ1-1, is DSGVTQTPKHLITATGQRVTLRCSPRSGDLSVYWYQQSLDQGLQFLIQYYNGEERAKGNILERFSAQQFPDLHSELNLSSLELGDSALYFCASSVAPGSDTEAFFGQGTRLTVV.